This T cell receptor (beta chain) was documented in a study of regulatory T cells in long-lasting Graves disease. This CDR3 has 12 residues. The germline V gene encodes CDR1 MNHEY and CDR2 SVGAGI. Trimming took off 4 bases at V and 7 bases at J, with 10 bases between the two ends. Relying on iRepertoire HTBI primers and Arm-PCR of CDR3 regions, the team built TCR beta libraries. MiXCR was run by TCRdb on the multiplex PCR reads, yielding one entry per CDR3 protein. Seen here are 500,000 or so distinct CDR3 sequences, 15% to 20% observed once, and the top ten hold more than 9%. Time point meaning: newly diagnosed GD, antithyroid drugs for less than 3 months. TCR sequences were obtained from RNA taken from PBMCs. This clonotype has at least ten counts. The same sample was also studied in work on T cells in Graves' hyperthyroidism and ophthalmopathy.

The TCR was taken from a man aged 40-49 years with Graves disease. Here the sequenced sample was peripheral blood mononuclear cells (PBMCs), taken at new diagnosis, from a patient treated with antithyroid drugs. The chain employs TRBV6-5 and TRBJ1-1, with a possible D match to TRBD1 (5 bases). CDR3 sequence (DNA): TGTGCCAGCAGTTCAGGGCGAGGTGAAGCTTTCTTT. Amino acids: CASSSGRGEAFF.